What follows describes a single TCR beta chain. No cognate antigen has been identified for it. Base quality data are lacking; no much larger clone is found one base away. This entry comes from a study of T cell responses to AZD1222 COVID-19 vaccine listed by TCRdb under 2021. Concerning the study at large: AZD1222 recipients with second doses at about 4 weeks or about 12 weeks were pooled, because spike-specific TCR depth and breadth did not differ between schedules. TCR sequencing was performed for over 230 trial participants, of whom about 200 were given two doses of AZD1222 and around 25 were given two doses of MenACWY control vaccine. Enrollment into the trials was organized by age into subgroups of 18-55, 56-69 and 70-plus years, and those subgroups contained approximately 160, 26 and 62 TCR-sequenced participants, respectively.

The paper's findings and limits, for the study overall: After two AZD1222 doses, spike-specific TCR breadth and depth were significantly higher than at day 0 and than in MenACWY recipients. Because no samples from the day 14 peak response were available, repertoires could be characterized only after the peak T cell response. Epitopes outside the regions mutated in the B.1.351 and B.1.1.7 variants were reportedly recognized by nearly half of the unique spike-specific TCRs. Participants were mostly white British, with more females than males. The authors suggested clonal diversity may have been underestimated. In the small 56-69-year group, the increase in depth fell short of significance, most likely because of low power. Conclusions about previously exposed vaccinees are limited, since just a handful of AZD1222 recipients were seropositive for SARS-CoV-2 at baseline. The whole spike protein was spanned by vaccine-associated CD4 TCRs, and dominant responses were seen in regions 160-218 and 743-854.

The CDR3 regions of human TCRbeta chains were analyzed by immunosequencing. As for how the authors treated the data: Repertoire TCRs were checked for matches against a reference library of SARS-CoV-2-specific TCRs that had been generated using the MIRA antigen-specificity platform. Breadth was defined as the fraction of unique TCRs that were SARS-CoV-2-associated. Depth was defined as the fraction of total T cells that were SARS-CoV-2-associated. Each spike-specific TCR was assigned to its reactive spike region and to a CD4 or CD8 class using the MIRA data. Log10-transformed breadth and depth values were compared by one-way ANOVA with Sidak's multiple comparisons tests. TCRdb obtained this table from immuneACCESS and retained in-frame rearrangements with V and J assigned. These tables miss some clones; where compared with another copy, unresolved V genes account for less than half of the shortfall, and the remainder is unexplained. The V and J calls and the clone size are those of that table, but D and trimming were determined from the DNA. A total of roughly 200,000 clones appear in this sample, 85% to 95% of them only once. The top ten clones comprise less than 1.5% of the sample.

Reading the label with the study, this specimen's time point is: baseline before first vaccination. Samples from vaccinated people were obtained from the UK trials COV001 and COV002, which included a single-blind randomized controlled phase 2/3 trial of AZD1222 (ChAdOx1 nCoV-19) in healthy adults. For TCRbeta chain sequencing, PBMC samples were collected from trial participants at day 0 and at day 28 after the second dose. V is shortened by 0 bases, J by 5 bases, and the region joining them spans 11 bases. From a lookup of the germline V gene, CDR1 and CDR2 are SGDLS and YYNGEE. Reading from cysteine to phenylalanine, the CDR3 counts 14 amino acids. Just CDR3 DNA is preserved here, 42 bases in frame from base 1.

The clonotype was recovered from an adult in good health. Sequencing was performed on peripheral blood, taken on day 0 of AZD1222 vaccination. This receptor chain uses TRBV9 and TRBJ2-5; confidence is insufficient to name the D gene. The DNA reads TGTGCCAGCAGCGTAGATCAGGTGATGGAGACCCAGTACTTC. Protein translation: CASSVDQVMETQYF.